This TCR beta chain comes out of a study of beta chain features in type 1 diabetes. Germline loops: CDR1 LGHNA, CDR2 YSLEER. This CDR3 spans 12 amino acids. V lost 5 bases to trimming and J lost 6 bases, with 9 bases between them. The investigators reverse transcribed all of the isolated RNA, so they sequenced expressed TCRB transcripts. The table came from immunoSEQ multiplex PCR; TCRdb's copy has only in-frame clones and leaves some out. The repertoire consists of 250,000 to 400,000 clones, with 11% to 15% occurring once and the leading ten covering under 8.5%. Via CD45RO/CCR7/CD25/CD127/CD95/CD27, cells of the CD4+ naive, central memory, regulatory and stem cell-like memory subsets were sorted. Post-sort purity exceeded 95% for all sorted populations. In this sample, this clone turned up a few times.

This sequence joins TRBV4-3 and TRBJ2-3, with TRBD1 as a possible D gene (5 bases). Sequenced material: central memory CD4+ T cells from blood. The TCR was taken from a man between 25 and 39 years old in good health. The CDR3 loop is CASSGARDTQYF. In DNA, the CDR3 is TGCGCCAGCAGCGGGGCGAGGGATACGCAGTATTTT.